This T cell receptor beta chain was recovered during a study of Ad26.COV2.S vaccination and SARS-CoV-2 variants. The method was immunoSEQ multiplex PCR; TCRdb's version includes in-frame clones alone and lacks a portion of them. This sample yields about 680,000 clones, of which approximately 88% are seen a single time; about 1.5% belongs to the top ten. The CDR3 loop spans 13 amino acids. V lost 7 bases to trimming and J lost 7 bases, with 13 bases between them. Germline V gene data show CDR1 as LNHDA and CDR2 as SQIVND (reference sequence). Treatment given: 19 received Ad26.COV2.S at low or high dose, single or two shots; 5 received placebo; per-sample allocation not given. The samples were gathered on day 63 after the first injection of vaccine or placebo.

The chain carries TRBV19 and TRBJ1-4; D is uncertain. The sequence was obtained from a person between 18 and 60 years old who received the Ad26.COV2.S COVID-19 vaccine or a placebo. The specimen comprised peripheral blood, sampled in a trial of Ad26.COV2.S vaccine versus placebo. The CDR3 nucleotides are TGTGCCAGTACGGGTCCTAAGGGTGAAAAACTGTTTTTT. Encoded protein: CASTGPKGEKLFF.